One T cell receptor beta chain is described in this entry. This clone was picked up a small number of times. Its antigen is not yet known. Base quality data are lacking; no much larger clone is found one base away. These data belong to a study of Ad26.COV2.S vaccination and SARS-CoV-2 variants (dated by TCRdb to the early 2020s). With respect to the entire study: Vaccine-arm donors came from COV1001, a multicentre, randomized, double-blind, placebo-controlled phase I-IIa trial of Ad26.COV2.S in healthy adults. Ad26.COV2.S was administered intramuscularly at 5 x 10^10 or 1 x 10^11 viral particles, either as a single shot or as two shots given 56 days apart. A total of approximately 32 samples were included in the TCR-sequenced set, comprising around 19 Ad26.COV2.S vaccine recipients, 5 placebo recipients and 8 SARS-CoV-2 convalescent individuals. Sequencing of the TCRbeta repertoire served to evaluate the specificity and breadth of SARS-CoV-2-reactive T cell receptors following Ad26.COV2.S vaccination. Participants in the trial were split at random into five groups of five each, receiving low-dose or high-dose Ad26.COV2.S once or twice, or else placebo on both occasions. Investigators remained blinded to trial group allocation during experiments and outcome assessment. Paper-wide results and their limitations: It was noted by the authors that total T cell responses may have been underestimated by the TCR breadth and depth analyses. After vaccination, spike-specific CD8+ and CD4+ T cell responses were reported to show substantial breadth. The study was not powered for comparison of responses between vaccine doses or regimens. Comparable non-spike TCR breadth was observed between vaccine and placebo recipients, consistent with only spike being contained in the vaccine. Compared with placebo recipients, Ad26.COV2.S recipients showed higher spike-specific TCR breadth (P = 0.0014).

The intended sense of this specimen's treatment or condition label: about 20 received Ad26.COV2.S at low or high dose, single or two shots; about 5 received placebo; per-sample allocation not given. Repertoires of vaccine and placebo recipients were sequenced from samples taken on day 63 after the first injection. Between 29 July and 7 August 2020, Cohort 1b enrolled 25 adults aged 18-55 years at one site in Boston, USA. Ad26.COV2.S was a replication-incompetent adenovirus type 26 vector expressing a prefusion-stabilized SARS-CoV-2 spike protein from the original Wuhan strain. V is clipped by 0 bases and J by 6 bases, and the sequence between their germline boundaries is 10 bases long. Counted from cysteine to phenylalanine, this CDR3 has 15 amino acids. Only the CDR3 part of the read is kept: 45 bases, read in frame from the first base. CDR1 and CDR2 (SGHNT, YYREEE) derive from the germline V gene (reference sequence).

TCRbeta CDR3 regions were sequenced with the immunoSEQ Assay. After extraction, genomic DNA underwent amplification by bias-controlled multiplex PCR, followed by high-throughput sequencing. In the authors' own workflow: To quantify the absolute abundance of every unique TCRbeta CDR3 region, sequences were collapsed and filtered. T cell fraction was estimated by normalizing TCRbeta template counts to usable DNA, with usable DNA measured through amplification of reference genes found in all nucleated cells. Repertoire TCRs were annotated as SARS-CoV-2-specific by exact matching of V gene, CDR3 amino acid sequence and J gene to a known reactive TCR set. The reference SARS-CoV-2 TCR set was derived from MIRA and filtered for enrichment in COVID-19-positive ImmuneCODE repertoires, a step that removed public or cross-reactive TCRs. Drawing on the MIRA antigens, annotated TCRs were analysed further at the level of specific ORF or position within ORF. Breadth was defined as annotated unique rearrangements over total unique productive rearrangements; depth was the summed frequency of those rearrangements. Two-sided Wilcoxon rank-sum tests were used to compare TCR breadth between groups. TCRdb re-hosts the immuneACCESS table, in-frame sequences only. Its copies lack some clones; in the studies checked, an unresolved V gene accounts for under half of them, and the cause for the rest is not known. The V and J calls and clone size come from that table; D and trimming were worked out from the DNA. The sample profile shows a few hundred thousand clones; over 75% of them were found once. Roughly 4% of the sample is taken by the ten largest.

The rearrangement combines TRBV5-4 with TRBJ1-6; a tentative D match to TRBD1 spans 5 bases. Sequences were derived from peripheral blood, sampled in a trial of Ad26.COV2.S vaccine versus placebo. This clonotype was obtained from a person between 18 and 65 years old who received the Ad26.COV2.S COVID-19 vaccine or a placebo. The sequenced DNA: TGTGCCAGCAGCTTGGGAGGGACGGCTAATTCACCCCTCCACTTT. Translated, it gives CASSLGGTANSPLHF.